The clone carrying this T cell receptor (beta chain) was detected once. Its specificity is not known. This sample stems from a study of T cell responses to AZD1222 COVID-19 vaccine. For the study at large: Second doses at about 4 or about 12 weeks were pooled. Study findings and constraints: Vaccine-associated CD4 TCRs ranged over spike, dominating at 160-218 and 743-854. A mostly white British donor set with more females was recruited, and clonal diversity was possibly underestimated. Reportedly, close to half of spike-specific TCRs are directed against unmutated variant regions.

CDR3 length equals 15 residues. Germline V gene lookup returns CDR1 MDHEN and CDR2 SYDVKM. Trimming left V 6 bases short and J 4 bases short, with 18 bases between. Only in-frame clones appear in the TCRdb table, and some are missing; sequencing was by immunoSEQ multiplex PCR. The sample carries some 130,000 clones, 86% recorded once. The chain links TRBV28 to TRBJ1-2, with a tentative D call TRBD1 (5 bases). This sequence was found in an adult in good health. The sample here was peripheral blood, taken on day 0 of AZD1222 vaccination. This chain's CDR3 is CASRVGPGRGYGYTF. CDR3 nucleotides: TGTGCCAGCAGGGTCGGGCCGGGGCGCGGCTATGGCTACACCTTC.